These 18 T cell receptor beta chains were sequenced from one sample in a study of cytomegalovirus exposure and HLA in healthy donors. The PCR had 60 Vbeta and 13 Jbeta primers. Repertoires were generated with immunoSEQ multiplex PCR, while TCRdb's copy carries only in-frame clones and drops some. The data hold 250,000 or so clones, with about nine tenths observed a single time. Material for sequencing was PBMCs. The receptors derive from a girl aged 2-10 years in good health and CMV-seronegative.

This chain uses TRBV15 with TRBJ2-7; TRBD2 matches at 15 bases. The V segment lost 8 bases and the J segment 6 bases; nucleotides outside the gene matches: 5. CDR3 size: 14 residues. Germline assignment: CDR1 LNHNV and CDR2 YYDKDF (reference sequence). Here the CDR3 reads CATARGLAGGEQYF. The CDR3 bases are TGTGCCACCGCACGGGGACTAGCGGGAGGCGAGCAGTACTTC.

The chain couples TRBV15 to TRBJ2-7; D is perhaps TRBD2 (6 bases). The CDR3 contains 15 residues. Trimming took 0 bases from V and 0 from J, leaving 9 bases between them. Per the germline V gene, CDR1 is LNHNV and CDR2 is YYDKDF (reference sequence). This CDR3 is CATSREDGSSYEQYF. CDR3 DNA sequence: TGTGCCACCAGCAGAGAGGACGGGAGCTCCTACGAGCAGTACTTC.

This rearrangement joins TRBV27 to TRBJ2-7, with 8 bases matching TRBD1. The CDR3 has 15 amino acids. The V segment lost 4 bases and the J segment 1 base; nucleotides outside the gene matches: 6. Germline CDR1 reads MNHEY; CDR2 reads SMNVEV (reference sequence). The CDR3 loop is CASSSGTGGSYEQYF. In DNA, the CDR3 is TGTGCCAGCAGTTCGGGGACAGGTGGGTCCTACGAGCAGTACTTC.

The chain couples TRBV21-1 to TRBJ2-4; the table's TRBD1 call for D was not verified on the DNA. TRBV21-1 is listed as a pseudogene. The CDR3 runs to 20 residues. Here the CDR3 DNA reads TGTGCCAGCAGCAAAGCGGTAGCGGACAGGGGATTCGTTTCCAAAAACATTCAGTACTTC. This sequence encodes CASSKAVADRGFVSKNIQYF.

The rearrangement uses TRBV6-1 and TRBJ2-1, with 10 bases aligning to TRBD2. This CDR3 region has 15 residues. V shed 5 bases and J 7 bases; nucleotides not matched to a gene: 8. In germline, CDR1 is MNHNS, CDR2 SASEGT. CDR3 protein: CASSLSGGAFNEQFF. The CDR3 DNA reads TGTGCCAGCAGTTTAAGCGGGGGGGCCTTTAATGAGCAGTTCTTC.

CDR3 in amino acids: CASSTPGQGVHEQYF. In DNA form, the CDR3 reads TGTGCCAGCAGCACCCCGGGACAGGGGGTCCACGAGCAGTACTTC. This chain links TRBV7-9 with TRBJ2-7; 11 nucleotides line up with TRBD1. V shed 5 bases, J shed 5 bases, and the junction held 8 bases outside the gene matches. Germline values: CDR1 SEHNR, CDR2 FQNEAQ (reference sequence). The CDR3 totals 15 residues.

The V gene is TRBV6-1, the J gene TRBJ2-1; the D gene is possibly TRBD1 (6 bases). CDR1 is MNHNS and CDR2 is SASEGT in the germline V gene. V dropped 6 bases and J dropped 0 bases, with 12 bases sitting between them. The CDR3 is made up of 15 amino acids. CDR3 in amino acids: CASRKGVPSYNEQFF. The CDR3 coding sequence is TGTGCCAGCAGAAAGGGGGTACCCTCCTACAATGAGCAGTTCTTC.

V gene TRBV15 combines with J gene TRBJ2-1; 11 nucleotides line up with TRBD2. J lost 7 bases, V lost 1 base, and 15 bases had no gene match. This CDR3 comprises 19 residues. Germline assignment: CDR1 LNHNV and CDR2 YYDKDF (reference sequence). Here the CDR3 DNA reads TGTGCCACCAGCAGAGGTCCTAATGTAGCGGGAGGGGTGGCAAATGAGCAGTTCTTC. As protein: CATSRGPNVAGGVANEQFF.

The rearrangement uses TRBV5-4 and TRBJ2-1, with 11 positions matching TRBD2. Trimming cost V 3 bases and J 7 bases; bases outside gene matches: 6. The CDR3 is made up of 15 amino acids. Germline V gene data show CDR1 as SGHNT and CDR2 as YYREEE (reference sequence). CDR3 residues: CASSSPIAGGNEQFF. The CDR3 nucleotides are TGTGCCAGCAGCTCTCCCATAGCGGGAGGGAATGAGCAGTTCTTC.

V is TRBV11-1 and J is TRBJ1-1; TRBD1 aligns across 7 bases. J lost 5 bases, V lost 11 bases, and 8 bases had no gene match. CDR3 length: 12 amino acids. The germline CDR1 and CDR2 sequences are SGHAT and FQDESV (reference sequence). The CDR3 DNA is TGTGCCGGAAAGGGGGCATGGACTGAAGCTTTCTTT. This sequence encodes CAGKGAWTEAFF.

Note on this clone: Other DNA sequences within the sample encode an identical CDR3. CDR3 in DNA: TGTGCCAGCAGCGTAGGACTAGCGGTCACAGATACGCAGTATTTT. This sequence encodes CASSVGLAVTDTQYF. This sequence joins TRBV9 and TRBJ2-3; TRBD2 aligns across 9 bases. Germline CDR1 reads SGDLS; CDR2 reads YYNGEE. The CDR3 spans 15 residues. Trimming removed 0 bases from V and 2 bases from J; junction bases left unmatched: 1.

The chain links TRBV19 to TRBJ1-1; TRBD1 agrees at 7 bases. This CDR3 comprises 15 residues. J gave up 6 bases and V 0 bases, and 7 bases lay outside the gene matches. From germline, CDR1 is LNHDA and CDR2 SQIVND (reference sequence). Written as DNA, the CDR3 is TGTGCCAGTAGTATAGATCTGGGACAGTCGGCTGAAGCTTTCTTT. This codes for CASSIDLGQSAEAFF. The full variable domain, rest sourced from reference TRBV19 and TRBJ1-1, is DGGITQSPKYLFRKEGQNVTLSCEQNLNHDAMYWYRQDPGQGLRLIYYSQIVNDFQKGDIAEGYSVSREKKESFPLTVTSAQKNPTAFYLCASSIDLGQSAEAFFGQGTRLTVV.

V usage is TRBV30 and J usage is TRBJ2-1; the D gene is possibly TRBD2 (6 bases). This CDR3 region has 14 residues. The germline V and J ends were trimmed by 2 bases and 2 bases, with 10 bases remaining between them. Germline loops: CDR1 GTSNPN, CDR2 SVGIG (reference sequence). The CDR3 spells CAWSPSVTYNEQFF. Written as DNA, the CDR3 is TGTGCCTGGAGTCCTAGCGTAACCTACAATGAGCAGTTCTTC.

The chain links TRBV30 to TRBJ2-1; D possibly corresponds to TRBD2 (5 bases). CDR3 size: 15 residues. Germline lookup yields CDR1 GTSNPN and CDR2 SVGIG (reference sequence). Trimming took 1 base from V and 5 from J, leaving 15 bases between them. The CDR3, as DNA: TGTGCCTGGAGTGGCGAGGGATTAAAAGACAATGAGCAGTTCTTC. As protein: CAWSGEGLKDNEQFF.

The chain links TRBV27 to TRBJ1-1; D call uncertain. The V end lost 5 bases, the J end lost 6 bases, and 13 bases lay between the germline ends. The CDR3 has 13 amino acids. CDR1 is MNHEY, CDR2 SMNVEV, per germline (reference sequence). The CDR3 bases are TGTGCCAGCAGTAGAGGCCGGTCGCCTGAAGCTTTCTTT. The encoded protein is CASSRGRSPEAFF.

This sequence joins TRBV7-2 and TRBJ1-5; 7 positions match TRBD1. Per the germline V gene, CDR1 is SGHTA and CDR2 is FQGNSA. With V trimmed by 5 bases and J by 0 bases, 16 bases remained unmatched. The length of the CDR3 is 19 residues. CDR3 bases: TGTGCCAGCAGCGCGCGACAGGGAAAAATTCAGTCTAGCAATCAGCCCCAGCATTTT. It codes for CASSARQGKIQSSNQPQHF.

The V gene is TRBV29-1, the J gene TRBJ2-3, with 9 bases lining up with TRBD1. This CDR3 is 17 amino acids long. The germline V gene encodes CDR1 SQVTM and CDR2 ANQGSEA. The ends lost 7 bases at V and 3 bases at J; junction bases unmatched: 17. The CDR3 sequence is CSARPFPGQGRTDTQYF. CDR3 DNA sequence: TGCAGCGCTCGACCATTTCCGGGACAGGGTCGAACAGATACGCAGTATTTT.

The rearrangement joins TRBV28 to TRBJ2-1, with 7 bases fitting TRBD1. Germline CDR1 is MDHEN and CDR2 is SYDVKM. J was trimmed by 5 bases and V by 3 bases; bases with no gene match: 7. The CDR3 is 15 amino acids. The CDR3 region is CASSFGRGLDNEQFF. In DNA, the CDR3 is TGTGCCAGCAGTTTCGGTAGGGGGCTGGACAATGAGCAGTTCTTC. The entire variable domain, with the rest obtained from reference TRBV28 and TRBJ2-1, is as follows: DVKVTQSSRYLVKRTGEKVFLECVQDMDHENMFWYRQDPGLGLRLIYFSYDVKMKEKGDIPEGYSVSREKKERFSLILESASTNQTSMYLCASSFGRGLDNEQFFGPGTRLTVL.